A single sample is the source of the 7 T cell receptor beta chains below, sequenced in a study of blood T cell repertoires in COVID-19. Sequencing used immunoSEQ multiplex PCR; TCRdb keeps in-frame clones, though not all of them. The sample includes some 700,000 clones, around 89% of them seen just once. Sequencing input: peripheral blood. Receptor source: a woman under 30 with acute or convalescent COVID-19.

This chain links TRBV4-1 with TRBJ1-5; TRBD1 agrees at 8 bases. The CDR3 length is 15 residues. After removal of 4 bases from V and 3 bases from J, the junction contained 5 bases not matched to a gene. Germline CDR1 MGHRA, CDR2 YSYEKL. Written as DNA, the CDR3 is TGCGCCAGCAGCCTAAGTCAGGGGGCCAATCAGCCCCAGCATTTT. This sequence encodes CASSLSQGANQPQHF.

The chain carries TRBV5-1 and TRBJ2-7, with TRBD1 matching over 7 bases. The CDR3 runs to 15 residues. Per the germline V gene, CDR1 is SGHRS and CDR2 is YFSETQ. V gave up 5 bases and J gave up 1 base; unmatched junction bases: 9. As DNA, the CDR3 is TGCGCCAGCAGTACGGGACAGCCCAAGTCCTACGAGCAGTACTTC. Amino acids: CASSTGQPKSYEQYF.

V gene TRBV3-1 (or the pseudogene TRBV3-2) combines with J gene TRBJ2-1; TRBD2 matches 7 bases. Germline lookup yields CDR1 LGHDT and CDR2 YNNKEL (reference sequence). Trimming took 1 base from V and 7 from J; bases not matched to a gene: 13. The CDR3 length is 17 residues. The CDR3 protein is CASSQGGLPPADNEQFF. In DNA, the CDR3 is TGTGCCAGCAGCCAAGGGGGACTACCGCCTGCCGATAATGAGCAGTTCTTC.

The chain links TRBV30 to TRBJ2-2; a possible D gene is TRBD2 (7 bases). The CDR3 loop spans 15 amino acids. V lost 4 bases and J 5 bases, leaving 17 bases between the germline ends. The V gene's germline CDR1 is GTSNPN and CDR2 SVGIG (reference sequence). The CDR3 protein is CAWIPGGIGTGELFF. In DNA, the CDR3 is TGTGCCTGGATCCCGGGGGGCATCGGGACCGGGGAGCTGTTTTTT.

This chain joins TRBV19 and TRBJ1-1; no reliable D call. The germline V and J ends were trimmed by 4 bases and 4 bases, with 19 bases remaining between them. This CDR3 is built from 16 residues. Per the germline V gene, CDR1 is LNHDA and CDR2 is SQIVND (reference sequence). The DNA for the CDR3 is TGTGCCAGTAGTACCTCCCCTACTGAAAGAGGCACTGAAGCTTTCTTT. Translation: CASSTSPTERGTEAFF.

The J gene is TRBJ2-3, the V gene TRBV7-3, with D possibly matching TRBD2 (5 bases). The ends were cut back, 3 bases at V and 1 base at J, with 11 bases in the middle. Per germline, CDR1 SGHTA and CDR2 FQGTGA. This CDR3 region has 15 residues. The CDR3 sequence: CASSFKLAGTDTQYF. The DNA of the CDR3 is TGTGCCAGCAGCTTTAAGCTAGCTGGCACAGATACGCAGTATTTT.

This clone came up once. This rearrangement joins TRBV5-1 to TRBJ1-2; D gene unclear. The V gene lost 5 bases and the J gene lost 6 bases, with 8 bases spanning the gap. In germline, CDR1 is SGHRS, CDR2 YFSETQ. This CDR3 is built from 11 residues. The CDR3 DNA sequence: TGCGCCAGCAGAGAAGACAATGGCTACACCTTC. Translated: CASREDNGYTF.